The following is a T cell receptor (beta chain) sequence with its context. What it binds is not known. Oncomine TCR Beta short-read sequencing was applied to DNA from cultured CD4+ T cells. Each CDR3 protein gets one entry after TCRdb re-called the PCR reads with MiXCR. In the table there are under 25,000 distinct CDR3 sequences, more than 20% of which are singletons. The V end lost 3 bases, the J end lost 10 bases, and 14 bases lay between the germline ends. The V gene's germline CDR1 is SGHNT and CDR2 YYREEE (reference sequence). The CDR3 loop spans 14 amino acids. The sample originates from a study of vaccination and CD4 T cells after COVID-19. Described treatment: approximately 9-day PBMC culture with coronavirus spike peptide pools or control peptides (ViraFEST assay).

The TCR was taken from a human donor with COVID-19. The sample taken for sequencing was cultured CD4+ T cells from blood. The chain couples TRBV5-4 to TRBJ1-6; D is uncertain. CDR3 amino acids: CASSSSDRGSPLHF. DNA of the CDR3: TGTGCCAGCAGCTCGTCGGACCGTGGGTCACCCCTCCACTTT.